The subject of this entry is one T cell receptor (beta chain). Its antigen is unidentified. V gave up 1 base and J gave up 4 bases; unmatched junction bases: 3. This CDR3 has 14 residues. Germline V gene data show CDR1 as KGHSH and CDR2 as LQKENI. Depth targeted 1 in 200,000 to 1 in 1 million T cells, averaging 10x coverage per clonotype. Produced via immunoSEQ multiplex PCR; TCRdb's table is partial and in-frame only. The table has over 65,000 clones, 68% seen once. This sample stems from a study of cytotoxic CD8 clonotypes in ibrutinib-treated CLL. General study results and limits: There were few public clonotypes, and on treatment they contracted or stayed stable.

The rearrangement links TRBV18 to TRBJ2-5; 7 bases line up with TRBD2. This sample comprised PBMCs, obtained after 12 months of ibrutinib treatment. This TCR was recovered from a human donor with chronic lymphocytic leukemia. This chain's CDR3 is CASSPRREGETQYF. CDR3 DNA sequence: TGTGCCAGCTCACCACGCAGGGAGGGAGAGACCCAGTACTTC.